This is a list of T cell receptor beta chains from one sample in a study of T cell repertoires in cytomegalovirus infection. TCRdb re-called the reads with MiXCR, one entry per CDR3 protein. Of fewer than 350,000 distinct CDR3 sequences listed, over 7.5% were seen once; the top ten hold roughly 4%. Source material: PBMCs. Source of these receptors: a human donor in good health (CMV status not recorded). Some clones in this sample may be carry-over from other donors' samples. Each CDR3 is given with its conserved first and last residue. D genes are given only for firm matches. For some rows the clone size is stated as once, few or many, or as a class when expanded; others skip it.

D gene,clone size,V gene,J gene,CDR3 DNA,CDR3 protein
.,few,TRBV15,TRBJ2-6,TGTGCCACCAGCAGACAGGCATCGGGTTCTGGGGCCAACGTCCTGACTTTC,CATSRQASGSGANVLTF
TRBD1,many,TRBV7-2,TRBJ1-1,TGTGCCAGCAGCTTAGCCTCTACAGGGGGTAGGACTGAAGCTTTCTTT,CASSLASTGGRTEAFF
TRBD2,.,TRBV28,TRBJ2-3,TGTGCCAGCAGCTTAGGCGCGGGGGGGCTCTCAGATACGCAGTATTTT,CASSLGAGGLSDTQYF
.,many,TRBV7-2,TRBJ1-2,TGTGCCAGCAGCTTAGTACTCGACAGCTATGGCTACACCTTC,CASSLVLDSYGYTF
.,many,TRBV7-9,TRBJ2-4,TGTGCCAGCAGCAGAGGAAACATTCAGTACTTC,CASSRGNIQYF
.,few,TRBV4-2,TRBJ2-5,TGTGCCAGCAGCCAAGACCCTGGCGGCGAAGAGACCCAGTACTTC,CASSQDPGGEETQYF
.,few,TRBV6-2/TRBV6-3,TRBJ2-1,TGTGCCAGCAGTTTTGAGCGGAGCCTGGCCAACAATGAGCAGTTCTTC,CASSFERSLANNEQFF
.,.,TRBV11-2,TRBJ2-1,TGTGCCAGCAGCTATGGGGTAGTGGGGGCCGGTGAGCAGTTCTTC,CASSYGVVGAGEQFF
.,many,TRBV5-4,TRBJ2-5,TGTGCCAGCAGTTTACCGGGACGCCGGAAGGAGACCCAGTACTTC,CASSLPGRRKETQYF
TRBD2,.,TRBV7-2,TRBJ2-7,TGTGCCAGCAGCCGGACTAGCGGGACCACCTACGAGCAGTACTTC,CASSRTSGTTYEQYF
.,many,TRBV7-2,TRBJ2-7,TGTGCCAGCAGCTCTGGACCGTGGGTTCCCGACGAGCAGTACTTC,CASSSGPWVPDEQYF
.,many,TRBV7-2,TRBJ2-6,TGTGCCAGCAGCCAGAGGTCAACGCTCTCTGGGGCCAACGTCCTGACTTTC,CASSQRSTLSGANVLTF
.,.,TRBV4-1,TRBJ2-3,TGCGCCAGCAGCCAGACCGGAGGGGATACGCAGTATTTT,CASSQTGGDTQYF
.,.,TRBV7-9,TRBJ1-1,TGTGCCAGCAGCTTAGAGGAGATCTGGCAGACGAACACTGAAGCTTTCTTT,CASSLEEIWQTNTEAFF
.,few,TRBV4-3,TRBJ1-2,TGCGCCAGCAGCCAAGCAGGGTCCGCTAACTATGGCTACACCTTC,CASSQAGSANYGYTF
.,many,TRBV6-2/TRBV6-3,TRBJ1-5,TGTGCCAGCAGTCCGTCCTACAGGGCTCGTCAGCCCCAGCATTTT,CASSPSYRARQPQHF
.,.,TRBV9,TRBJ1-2,TGTGCCAGCAGCGCGAGCCTCCAGGCCAGGCACTATGGCTACACCTTC,CASSASLQARHYGYTF
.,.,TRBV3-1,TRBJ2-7,TGTGCCAGCAGCCAAGTAGGTGGTAACTACGAGCAGTACTTC,CASSQVGGNYEQYF
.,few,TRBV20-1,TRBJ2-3,TGCAGTGGAATCGTCCAGGCTAGGAGAAATACGCAGTATTTT,CSGIVQARRNTQYF
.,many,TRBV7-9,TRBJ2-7,TGTGCCAGCAGCCCCGCCCCCTGGGGCCTCTACGAGCAGTACTTC,CASSPAPWGLYEQYF
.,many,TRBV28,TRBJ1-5,TGTGCCAGCAGTTTAGTGTGGCAGCCCCAGCATTTT,CASSLVWQPQHF
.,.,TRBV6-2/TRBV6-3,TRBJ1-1,TGTGCCAGCAGTTACGCGGGGATCATGAACACTGAAGCTTTCTTT,CASSYAGIMNTEAFF
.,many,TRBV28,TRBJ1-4,TGTGCCAGCAGTCCGACAGCAACTAATGAAAAACTGTTTTTT,CASSPTATNEKLFF
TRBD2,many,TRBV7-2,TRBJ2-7,TGTGCCAGCAGCTTAGGGACTAGCGCGCCCTACGAGCAGTACTTC,CASSLGTSAPYEQYF
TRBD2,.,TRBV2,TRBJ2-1,TGTGCCCGGAACGGGGGGACCCCGGGGGATGAGCAGTTCTTC,CARNGGTPGDEQFF
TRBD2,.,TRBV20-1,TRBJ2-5,TGCAGTGGTCAGACTAGCGGGAGTGGAAAGACCCAGTACTTC,CSGQTSGSGKTQYF
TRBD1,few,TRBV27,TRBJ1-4,TGTGCCAGCAGTTTAAGGGGACAGACTAATGAAAAACTGTTTTTT,CASSLRGQTNEKLFF
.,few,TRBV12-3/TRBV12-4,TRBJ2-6,TGTGCCAGCATCCGGACGGGTGGGGCCAACGTCCTGACTTTC,CASIRTGGANVLTF
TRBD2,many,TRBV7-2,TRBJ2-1,TGTGCCAGCAGCTTAGATTGGCTAGCGGGGGGGCGGAGGGAGCAGTTCTTC,CASSLDWLAGGRREQFF
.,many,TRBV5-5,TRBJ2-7,TGTGCCAGCAGCTTTGCAACTTATAACTACGAGCAGTACTTC,CASSFATYNYEQYF
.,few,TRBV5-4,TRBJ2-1,TGTGCCAGCAGCTTGGGTGTCGGGCTTACCAATGAGCAGTTCTTC,CASSLGVGLTNEQFF
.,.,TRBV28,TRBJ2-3,TGTGCCAGCAGTTTATACGGAGACCGGGGTACGCAGTATTTT,CASSLYGDRGTQYF
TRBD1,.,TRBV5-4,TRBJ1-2,TGTGCCAGCAGCTTGGAAGGCACAGGGGCAGGCTATGGCTACACCTTC,CASSLEGTGAGYGYTF
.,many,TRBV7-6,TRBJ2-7,TGTGCCAGCAGCACTACCTCCGGGACCTTCGTCCACGAGCAGTACTTC,CASSTTSGTFVHEQYF
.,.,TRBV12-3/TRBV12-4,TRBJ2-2,TGTGCCAGCAGCACGGGATGGACCGGGGAGCTGTTTTTT,CASSTGWTGELFF
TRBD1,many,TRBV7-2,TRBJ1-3,TGTGCCAGCAGCTTAGAGGGACAGGCTCCAAACACCATATATTTT,CASSLEGQAPNTIYF
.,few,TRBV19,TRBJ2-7,TGTGCCAGTAGAAAAAGGAGCTCCTACGAGCAGTACTTC,CASRKRSSYEQYF
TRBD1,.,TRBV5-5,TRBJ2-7,TGTGCCAGCAGCTTGGCCGTAGGACAGGGAGACGAGCAGTACTTC,CASSLAVGQGDEQYF
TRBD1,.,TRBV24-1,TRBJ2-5,TGTGCCACCAGTGACAAGTCAAGACAGGGGAGTGAGACCCAGTACTTC,CATSDKSRQGSETQYF
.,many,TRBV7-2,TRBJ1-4,TGTGCCAGCAGCCCTAGGGGGGGCCGGACTAATGAAAAACTGTTTTTT,CASSPRGGRTNEKLFF
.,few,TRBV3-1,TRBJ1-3,TGTGCCAGCAGCCTCGGGGGCAGGGGCTATGGAAACACCATATATTTT,CASSLGGRGYGNTIYF
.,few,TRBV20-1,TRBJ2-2,TGCAGTGCTAGAGATGTCGCGAGGGTCGGGGAGCTGTTTTTT,CSARDVARVGELFF
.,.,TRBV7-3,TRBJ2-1,TGTGCCAGCAGCCCGCTGGTCTCCAATGAGCAGTTCTTC,CASSPLVSNEQFF
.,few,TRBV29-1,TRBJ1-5,TGCAGCGCCCTACAGGGATGGGGTCAGCCCCAGCATTTT,CSALQGWGQPQHF
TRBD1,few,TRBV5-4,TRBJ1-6,TGTGCCAGCAGCTCTGGGACAGGGGCCATCCGAGGGGCACCCCTCCACTTT,CASSSGTGAIRGAPLHF
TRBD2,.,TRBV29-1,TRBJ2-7,TGCAGCGTTGGAGCCCGGGGGGGAGGAGACTACGAGCAGTACTTC,CSVGARGGGDYEQYF
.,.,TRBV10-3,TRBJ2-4,TGTGCCATCAGTCAGGAGGGGCTGAAAAACATTCAGTACTTC,CAISQEGLKNIQYF
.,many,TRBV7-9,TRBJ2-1,TGTGCCAGCAGCTTAGGAGGCTACCACAATGAGCAGTTCTTC,CASSLGGYHNEQFF
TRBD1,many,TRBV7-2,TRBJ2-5,TGTGCCAGCAGCTTAGAGGGACAGGGGCCGGGGGAGACCCAGTACTTC,CASSLEGQGPGETQYF
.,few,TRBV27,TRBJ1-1,TGTGCCAGCAGCCCAATCCAGAGACGAGGGGAAGCTTTCTTT,CASSPIQRRGEAFF
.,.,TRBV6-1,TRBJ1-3,TGTGCCAGCAGATCTCAAGATAGGGGAAACACCATATATTTT,CASRSQDRGNTIYF
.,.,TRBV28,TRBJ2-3,TGTGCCAGCAGTTCCCCCAGGGCGCAGTATTTT,CASSSPRAQYF
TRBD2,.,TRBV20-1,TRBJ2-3,TGCAGTGCTCGAAGACCACTAGCGGGGGGGCAGGGTACGCAGTATTTT,CSARRPLAGGQGTQYF